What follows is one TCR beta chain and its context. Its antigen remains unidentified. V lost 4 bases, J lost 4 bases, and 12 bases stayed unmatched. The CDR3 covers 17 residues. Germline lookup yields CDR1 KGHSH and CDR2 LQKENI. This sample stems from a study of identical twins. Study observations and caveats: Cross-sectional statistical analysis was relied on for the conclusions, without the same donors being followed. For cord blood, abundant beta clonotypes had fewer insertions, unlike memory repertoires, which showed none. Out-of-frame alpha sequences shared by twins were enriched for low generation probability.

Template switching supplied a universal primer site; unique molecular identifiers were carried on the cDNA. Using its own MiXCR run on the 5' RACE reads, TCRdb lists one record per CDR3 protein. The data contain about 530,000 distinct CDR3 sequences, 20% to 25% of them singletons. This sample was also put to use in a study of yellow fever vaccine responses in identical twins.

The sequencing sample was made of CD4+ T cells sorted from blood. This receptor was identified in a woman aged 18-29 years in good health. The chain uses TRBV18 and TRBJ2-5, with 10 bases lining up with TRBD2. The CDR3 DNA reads TGTGCCAGCTCACAACCTAGCGGGGGTCCTTTTGGAGAGACCCAGTACTTC. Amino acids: CASSQPSGGPFGETQYF.